This TCR beta chain was captured by sequencing in a study of shared clonotypes between healthy human individuals. Positively selected for CCR7, the CD45RO-negative cells used as naive CD8 cells excluded terminally differentiated effector memory CD45RA+ cells. V lost 6 bases to trimming and J lost 6 bases; unmatched junction nucleotides: 12. The CDR3 is 15 amino acids. Germline CDR1 is MDHEN and CDR2 is SYDVKM. Genomic DNA of each subset was evenly split across several immunoSEQ plates. Libraries were prepared by immunoSEQ multiplex PCR; TCRdb keeps only in-frame clonotypes and omits some of them. The repertoire has under 700,000 clones, approximately 96% of them found once; the top ten carry over 0.09%.

Sequences were obtained from naive CD8+ T cells sorted from blood. This clonotype was sampled from a woman aged 25 to 39 in good health. The chain carries TRBV28 and TRBJ2-7, with 9 nucleotides matching TRBD1. The DNA of the CDR3 is TGTGCCAGCAGCAATAGACAGGGGGAGAAGGGCGAGCAGTACTTC. Its protein product is CASSNRQGEKGEQYF.